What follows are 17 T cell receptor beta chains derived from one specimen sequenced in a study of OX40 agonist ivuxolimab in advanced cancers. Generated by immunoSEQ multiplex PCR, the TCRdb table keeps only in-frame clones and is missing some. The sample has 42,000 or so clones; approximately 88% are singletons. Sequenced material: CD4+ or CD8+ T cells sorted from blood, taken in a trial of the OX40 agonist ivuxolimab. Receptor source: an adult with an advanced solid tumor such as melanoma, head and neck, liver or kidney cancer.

CDR3 coding DNA: TGTGCCAGCAGTTCTCCAAACACCGGCAATCAGCCCCAGCATTTT. It encodes CASSSPNTGNQPQHF. The rearrangement joins TRBV28 to TRBJ1-5; D unclear. V lost 4 bases, J lost 2 bases, and 12 bases lay in between. CDR1 is MDHEN, CDR2 SYDVKM, per germline. The CDR3 covers 15 residues.

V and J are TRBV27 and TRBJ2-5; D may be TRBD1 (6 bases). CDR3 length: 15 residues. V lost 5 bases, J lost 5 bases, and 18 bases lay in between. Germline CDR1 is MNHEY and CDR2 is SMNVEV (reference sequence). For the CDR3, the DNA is TGTGCCAGCAGTCAACTCAGGGGCGGTGGGGAGACCCAGTACTTC. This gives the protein CASSQLRGGGETQYF.

The CDR3 nucleotides read TGTGCCAGCAGCGAACGGACAGGGCAAGAGACCCAGTACTTC. Translated: CASSERTGQETQYF. The chain has TRBV11-2 and TRBJ2-5; 8 positions match TRBD1. Trimming took 5 bases from V and 2 from J; bases not matched to a gene: 4. Germline-derived CDR1 and CDR2 are SGHAT and FQNNGV. The CDR3 runs to 14 residues.

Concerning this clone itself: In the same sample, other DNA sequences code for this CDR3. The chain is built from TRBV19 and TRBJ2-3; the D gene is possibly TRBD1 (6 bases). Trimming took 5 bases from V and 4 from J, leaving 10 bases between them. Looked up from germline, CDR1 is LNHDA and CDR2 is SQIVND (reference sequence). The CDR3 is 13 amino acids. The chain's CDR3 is CASSFRQADTQYF. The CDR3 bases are TGTGCCAGTAGTTTCAGACAGGCAGATACGCAGTATTTT.

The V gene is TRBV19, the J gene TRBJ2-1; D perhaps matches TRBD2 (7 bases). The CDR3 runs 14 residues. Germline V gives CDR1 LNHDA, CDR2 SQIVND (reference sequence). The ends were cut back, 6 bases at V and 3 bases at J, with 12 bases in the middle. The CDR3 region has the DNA TGTGCCAGTAGAGGGGGGGGTTTCTACAATGAGCAGTTCTTC. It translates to CASRGGGFYNEQFF.

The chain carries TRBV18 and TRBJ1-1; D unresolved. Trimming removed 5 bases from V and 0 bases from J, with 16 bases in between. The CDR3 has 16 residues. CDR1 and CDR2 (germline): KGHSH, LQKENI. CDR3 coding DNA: TGTGCCAGCTCAGAGGAATCGACGGCACTGAACACTGAAGCTTTCTTT. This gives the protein CASSEESTALNTEAFF.

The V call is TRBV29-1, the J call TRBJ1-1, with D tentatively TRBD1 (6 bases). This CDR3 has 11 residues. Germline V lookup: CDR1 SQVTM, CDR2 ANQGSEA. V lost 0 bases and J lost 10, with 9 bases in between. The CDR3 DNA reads TGCAGCGTTGAAGATCAAGGGGGAGCTTTCTTT. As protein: CSVEDQGGAFF.

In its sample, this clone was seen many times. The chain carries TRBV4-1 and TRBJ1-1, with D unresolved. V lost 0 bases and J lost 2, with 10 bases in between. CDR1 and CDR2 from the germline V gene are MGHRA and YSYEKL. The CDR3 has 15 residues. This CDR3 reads CASSQDWNLNTEAFF. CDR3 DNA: TGCGCCAGCAGCCAAGATTGGAACCTAAACACTGAAGCTTTCTTT.

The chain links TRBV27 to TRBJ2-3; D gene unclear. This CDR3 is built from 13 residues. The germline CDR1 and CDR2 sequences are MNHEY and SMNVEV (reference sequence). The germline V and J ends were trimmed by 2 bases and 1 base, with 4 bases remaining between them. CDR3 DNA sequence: TGTGCCAGCAGTTTAAGGGGCACAGATACGCAGTATTTT. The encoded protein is CASSLRGTDTQYF.

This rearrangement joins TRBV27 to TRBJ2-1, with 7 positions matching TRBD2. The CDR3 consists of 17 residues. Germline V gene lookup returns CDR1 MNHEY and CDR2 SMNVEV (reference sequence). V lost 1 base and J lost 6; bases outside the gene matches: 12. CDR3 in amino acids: CASSLLEWGGIANEQFF. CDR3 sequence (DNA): TGTGCCAGCAGTTTATTGGAATGGGGGGGTATCGCCAATGAGCAGTTCTTC.

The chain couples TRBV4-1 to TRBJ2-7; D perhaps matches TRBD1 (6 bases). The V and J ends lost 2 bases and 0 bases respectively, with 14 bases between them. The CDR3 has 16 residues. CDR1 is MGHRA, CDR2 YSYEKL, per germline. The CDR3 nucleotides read TGCGCCAGCAGCCAAAGGAGCCAGGGGTACTCCTACGAGCAGTACTTC. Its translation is CASSQRSQGYSYEQYF.

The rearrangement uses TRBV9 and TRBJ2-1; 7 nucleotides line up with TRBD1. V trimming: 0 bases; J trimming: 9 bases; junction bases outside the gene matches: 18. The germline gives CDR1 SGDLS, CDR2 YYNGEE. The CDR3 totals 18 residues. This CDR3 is CASSVAVGDTGVRGEQFF. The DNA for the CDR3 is TGTGCCAGCAGCGTAGCGGTAGGGGACACAGGGGTAAGAGGTGAGCAGTTCTTC. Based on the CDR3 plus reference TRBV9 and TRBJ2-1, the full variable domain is DSGVTQTPKHLITATGQRVTLRCSPRSGDLSVYWYQQSLDQGLQFLIQYYNGEERAKGNILERFSAQQFPDLHSELNLSSLELGDSALYFCASSVAVGDTGVRGEQFFGPGTRLTVL.

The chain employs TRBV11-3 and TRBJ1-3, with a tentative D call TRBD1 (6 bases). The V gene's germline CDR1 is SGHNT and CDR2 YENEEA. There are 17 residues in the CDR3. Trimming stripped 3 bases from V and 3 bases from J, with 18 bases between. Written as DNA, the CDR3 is TGTGCCAGCAGCTTGCGGGACAAGGGGGTCATTGGAAACACCATATATTTT. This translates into CASSLRDKGVIGNTIYF.

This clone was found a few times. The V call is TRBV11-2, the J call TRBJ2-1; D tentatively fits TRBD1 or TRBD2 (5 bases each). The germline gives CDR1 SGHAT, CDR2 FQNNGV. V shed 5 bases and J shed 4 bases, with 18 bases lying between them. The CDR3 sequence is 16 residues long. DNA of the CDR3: TGTGCCAGCAGCACCTCCTACCGGGACGGATACAATGAGCAGTTCTTC. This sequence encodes CASSTSYRDGYNEQFF.

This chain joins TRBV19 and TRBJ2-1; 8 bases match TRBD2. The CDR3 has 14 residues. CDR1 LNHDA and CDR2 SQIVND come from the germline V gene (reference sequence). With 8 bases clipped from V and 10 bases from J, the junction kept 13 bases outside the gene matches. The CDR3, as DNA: TGTGCCAGTTTCGGGGGGACTAGTAGGACCGAGCAGTTCTTC. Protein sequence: CASFGGTSRTEQFF.

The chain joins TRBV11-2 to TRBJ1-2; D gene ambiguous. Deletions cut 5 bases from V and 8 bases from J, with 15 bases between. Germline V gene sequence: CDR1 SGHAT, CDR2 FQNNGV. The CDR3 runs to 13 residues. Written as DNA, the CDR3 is TGTGCCAGCAGCCCAGTTCCTGGTAAAGGCTACACCTTC. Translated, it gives CASSPVPGKGYTF.

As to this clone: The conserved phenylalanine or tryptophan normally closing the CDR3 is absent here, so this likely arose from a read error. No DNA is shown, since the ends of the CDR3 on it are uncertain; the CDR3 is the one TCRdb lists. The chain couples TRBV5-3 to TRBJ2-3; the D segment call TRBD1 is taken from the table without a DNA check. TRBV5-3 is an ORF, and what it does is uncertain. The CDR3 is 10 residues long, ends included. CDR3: CARSWTTGSV.